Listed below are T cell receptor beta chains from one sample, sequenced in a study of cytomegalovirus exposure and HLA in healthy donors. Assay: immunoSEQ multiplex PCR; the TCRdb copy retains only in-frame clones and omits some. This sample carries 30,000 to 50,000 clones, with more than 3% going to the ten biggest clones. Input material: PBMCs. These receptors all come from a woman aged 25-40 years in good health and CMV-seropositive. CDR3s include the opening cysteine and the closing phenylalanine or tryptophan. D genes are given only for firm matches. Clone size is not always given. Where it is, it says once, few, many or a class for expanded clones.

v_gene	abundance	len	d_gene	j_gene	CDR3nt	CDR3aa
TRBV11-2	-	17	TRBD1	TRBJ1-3	TGTGCCAGCAGCCCTCATCGACAGGGCAACTCTGGAAACACCATATATTTT	CASSPHRQGNSGNTIYF
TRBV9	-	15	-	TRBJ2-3	TGTGCCAGCAGCTCCCGGACGGACTTCGTGGATACGCAGTATTTT	CASSSRTDFVDTQYF
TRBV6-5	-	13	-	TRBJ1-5	TGTGCCAGCAGTTACGCGGAGGGTCAGCCCCAGCATTTT	CASSYAEGQPQHF
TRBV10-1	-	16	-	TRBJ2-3	TGCGCCAGCAGTGAGTCCGGCGCAGGGCGCACAGATACGCAGTATTTT	CASSESGAGRTDTQYF
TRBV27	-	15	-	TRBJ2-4	TGTGCCAGCAGTCCCACCCAGGTAGCCAAAAACATTCAGTACTTC	CASSPTQVAKNIQYF
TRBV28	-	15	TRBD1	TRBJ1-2	TGTGCCAGCAGTCCGGGACAGGGAGGCCCCTATGGCTACACCTTC	CASSPGQGGPYGYTF
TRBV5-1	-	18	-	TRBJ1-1	TGCGCCAGCAGCTTGGCCCCGACAGGAGCCGTCGTGAGCACTGAAGCTTTCTTT	CASSLAPTGAVVSTEAFF
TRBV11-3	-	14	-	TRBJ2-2	TGTGCCAGCAGCTTTAGGATAGGGGCCGGGGAGCTGTTTTTT	CASSFRIGAGELFF
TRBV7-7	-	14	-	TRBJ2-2	TGTGCTAGCAGGGAAACAGGGAACACCGGGGAGCTGTTTTTT	CASRETGNTGELFF
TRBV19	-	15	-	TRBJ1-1	TGTGCCAGTAGTTCCCTCGACAGTTCGAACACTGAAGCTTTCTTT	CASSSLDSSNTEAFF
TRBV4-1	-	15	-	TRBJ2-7	TGCGCCAGCAGCCAAGAACCCAGGGCCACCTACGAGCAGTACTTC	CASSQEPRATYEQYF
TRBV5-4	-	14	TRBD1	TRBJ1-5	TGTGCCAGCAGTGCCGGGACAGGGAATCAGCCCCAGCATTTT	CASSAGTGNQPQHF
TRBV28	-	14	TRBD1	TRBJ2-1	TGTGCCAGCAGTTTAGGGACAGACTACAATGAGCAGTTCTTC	CASSLGTDYNEQFF
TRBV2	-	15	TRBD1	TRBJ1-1	TGTGCCAGCAGGGCAGAGACAGGGATGAACACTGAAGCTTTCTTT	CASRAETGMNTEAFF
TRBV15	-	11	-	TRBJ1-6	TGTGCCAGTTATTCTAATTCACCCCTCCACTTT	CASYSNSPLHF
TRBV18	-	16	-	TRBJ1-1	TGTGCCAGCTCACCAAACGGGGTCAGTCTGAACACTGAAGCTTTCTTT	CASSPNGVSLNTEAFF
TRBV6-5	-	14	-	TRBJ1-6	TGTGCCAGCCGTCTTACAGGGCGTAATTCACCCCTCCACTTT	CASRLTGRNSPLHF
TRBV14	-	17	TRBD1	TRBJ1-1	TGTGCCAGCAGCCAACCCTACCCAGGGGGCGGGAGAACTGAAGCTTTCTTT	CASSQPYPGGGRTEAFF
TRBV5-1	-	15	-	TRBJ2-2	TGCGCCAGCAGCTTGGAGGGCAGGGTTACCGGGGAGCTGTTTTTT	CASSLEGRVTGELFF
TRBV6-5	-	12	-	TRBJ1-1	TGTGCCAGCAGTTACCGGAACACTGAAGCTTTCTTT	CASSYRNTEAFF
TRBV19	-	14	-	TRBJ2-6	TGTGCCAGTAGTAAGCCCTCTGGGGCCAACGTCCTGACTTTC	CASSKPSGANVLTF
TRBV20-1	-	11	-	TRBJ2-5	TGCAGCCGTTATTCTAGAGAGACCCAGTACTTC	CSRYSRETQYF
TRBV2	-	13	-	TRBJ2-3	TGTGCCAGCAGTGTAGAGGGAACAGATACGCAGTATTTT	CASSVEGTDTQYF
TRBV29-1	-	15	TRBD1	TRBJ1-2	TGCAGCGTTGGACTCGGGGACAGGGAATCTTCTGGCTACACCTTC	CSVGLGDRESSGYTF
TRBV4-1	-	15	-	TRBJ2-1	TGCGCCAGCAGCCAAACCGAGGCGGGGCACAATGAGCAGTTCTTC	CASSQTEAGHNEQFF
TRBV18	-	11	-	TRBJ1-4	TGTGCCAGCTCGTCTGTTGAAAAACTGTTTTTT	CASSSVEKLFF
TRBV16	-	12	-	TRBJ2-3	TGTGCCAGCAGCCAAGGCAGGGATACGCAGTATTTT	CASSQGRDTQYF
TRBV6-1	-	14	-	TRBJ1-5	TGTGCCAGCAGGGCCGGGAACAGCAATCAGCCCCAGCATTTT	CASRAGNSNQPQHF
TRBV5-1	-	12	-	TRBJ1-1	TGCGCCAGCAGCAACCTCGACAGTGAAGCTTTCTTT	CASSNLDSEAFF
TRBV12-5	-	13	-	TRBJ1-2	TGTGCTAGTGGTTTGTGGGGGGTTGATGGCTACACCTTC	CASGLWGVDGYTF
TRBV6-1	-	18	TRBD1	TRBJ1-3	TGTGCCAGCAGTGACACCATCCCGGGACAGGGATTTGAAGACACCATATACTTT	CASSDTIPGQGFEDTIYF
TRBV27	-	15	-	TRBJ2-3	TGTGCCAGCAGTGTCAGGACAGCAAACACAGATACGCAGTATTTT	CASSVRTANTDTQYF
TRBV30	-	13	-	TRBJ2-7	TGTGCCTTCAGCAGTGGCAGACTTTACGAGCAGTACTTC	CAFSSGRLYEQYF
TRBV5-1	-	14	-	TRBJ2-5	TGCGCCAGCAGCTTGTCGACTAGTAAACAGACCCAGTACTTC	CASSLSTSKQTQYF
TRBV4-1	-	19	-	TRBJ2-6	TGCGCCAGCAGCCAACCCAAGGGAACAGGCCCCCTTGGGGCCAACGTCCTGACTTTC	CASSQPKGTGPLGANVLTF
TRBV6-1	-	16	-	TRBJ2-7	TGTGCCAGCAGCGAAGTGGGGGCAACCCTCAGGTACGAGCAGTACTTC	CASSEVGATLRYEQYF
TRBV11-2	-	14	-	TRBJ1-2	TGTGCCAGCAGCTTAGTGGGGGGTCCCTATGGCTACACCTTC	CASSLVGGPYGYTF
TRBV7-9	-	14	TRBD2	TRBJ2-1	TGTGCCAGCAGCTGGACTAGCGGGGCCAATGAGCAGTTCTTC	CASSWTSGANEQFF
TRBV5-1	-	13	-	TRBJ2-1	TGCGCCAGCAGCAAAACAGGGAAGGATGAGCAGTTCTTC	CASSKTGKDEQFF
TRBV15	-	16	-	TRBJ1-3	TGTGCCACCAGCAGAGATCGAGGTGGCTCTGGAAACACCATATATTTT	CATSRDRGGSGNTIYF
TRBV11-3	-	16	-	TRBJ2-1	TGTGCCAGCAGTTCTCGGAGTGCTAGCTCCTACAATGAGCAGTTCTTC	CASSSRSASSYNEQFF
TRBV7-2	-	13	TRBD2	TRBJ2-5	TGTGCCAGCAGCTTTGGGAGGGGAGAGACCCAGTACTTC	CASSFGRGETQYF
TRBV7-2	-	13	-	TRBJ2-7	TGTGCCAGCAGCGAAGGACAGAACTACGAGCAGTACTTC	CASSEGQNYEQYF
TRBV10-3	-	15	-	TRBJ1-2	TGTGCCATCAGTGAGAGGGGCAGAGTTAATCGCGGCTACACCTTC	CAISERGRVNRGYTF
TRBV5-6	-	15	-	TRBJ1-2	TGTGCCAGCAGCCGTCCTTTGGGGCAGGGCTCAGGCTACACCTTC	CASSRPLGQGSGYTF
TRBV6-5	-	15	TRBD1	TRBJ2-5	TGTGCCAGCAGTTACCGGGCAGGGGGCGCGGAGACCCAGTACTTC	CASSYRAGGAETQYF
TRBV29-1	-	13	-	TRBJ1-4	TGCAGCGTTCGGGAGGGGGGCAATGAAAAACTGTTTTTT	CSVREGGNEKLFF
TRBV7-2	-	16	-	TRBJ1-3	TGTGCCAGCAGCTCAACTCAGGTTCTCTCTGGAAACACCATATATTTT	CASSSTQVLSGNTIYF
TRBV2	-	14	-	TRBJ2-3	TGTGCCAGCAGGGCAGGGATGCACGCAGATACGCAGTATTTT	CASRAGMHADTQYF
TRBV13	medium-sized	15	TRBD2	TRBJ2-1	TGTGCCAGCAGCCCCCCCGGGACTAGTTGGAATGAGCAGTTCTTC	CASSPPGTSWNEQFF
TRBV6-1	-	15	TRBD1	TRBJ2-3	TGTGCCAGCAGTGGGGGGACAGGGATGACAGATACGCAGTATTTT	CASSGGTGMTDTQYF
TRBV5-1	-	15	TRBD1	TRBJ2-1	TGCGCCAGCAGCAAAACAAACGACAGGGTCAATGAGCAGTTCTTC	CASSKTNDRVNEQFF
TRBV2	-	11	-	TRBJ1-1	TGTGCCAGCAGTGTCCTCACTGAAGCTTTCTTT	CASSVLTEAFF